This T cell receptor beta chain was captured by sequencing in a study of shared clonotypes between healthy human individuals. Notes on the study in general: Expectations were that clonotype sharing among donors would be affected by sequencing depth.

Original handling: Filtering differed for immunoSEQ, which gave only junction sequences without quality scores. Clones were sequenced by immunoSEQ multiplex PCR, and TCRdb holds only the in-frame ones, with some missing. V and J calls and clone size are copied from that table; D and trimming were computed from the DNA. This table has about 1 million clones, approximately 70% appearing once. This clone was picked up a small number of times. Its target is unknown. At the DNA level, this CDR3 is encoded by other sequences in the same sample as well. Germline CDR1 reads MNHEY; CDR2 reads SVGAGI. The CDR3 is 12 residues long. V lost 6 bases and J lost 2, with 7 bases in between. Donors, healthy HIV-negative adults, lacked recent acute infections or vaccinations.

The receptor's source is a man younger than 35 in good health. The sequencing sample was made of memory CD4+ T cells sorted from blood. Subset of the sample: CD45RA-negative fraction. The rearrangement joins TRBV6-5 to TRBJ1-1; unclear D gene. CDR3 residues: CASSYTNTEAFF. CDR3 nucleotide sequence: TGTGCCAGCAGCTATACCAACACTGAAGCTTTCTTT.